The text below deals with one T cell receptor beta chain. This record comes from a study of blood T cell repertoires in COVID-19. Overall study context: Material from acute and convalescent COVID-19 was sourced from the United States, Italy and Spain. From T cells, B-cell-depleted T cells, or PBMCs came the material, which was cDNA or gDNA.

The assay was immunoSEQ multiplex PCR, and TCRdb's table has in-frame clones only and misses some. Here the sample spans some 320,000 clones, 89% being singletons. The sequenced sample was PBMCs or T cells enriched from blood (not recorded which). This receptor was obtained from a man in his sixties who had recovered from COVID-19.

CDR3 amino acids: CASNYRGILQPQHF. CDR3 nucleotides: TGTGCCAGCAACTACAGGGGTATCCTTCAGCCCCAGCATTTT. The rearrangement joins TRBV2 to TRBJ1-5; the match to TRBD1 covers 7 bases. There are 14 residues in the CDR3. Trimming removed 7 bases from V and 6 bases from J; junction bases left unmatched: 9. From germline, CDR1 is SNHLY and CDR2 FYNNEI.